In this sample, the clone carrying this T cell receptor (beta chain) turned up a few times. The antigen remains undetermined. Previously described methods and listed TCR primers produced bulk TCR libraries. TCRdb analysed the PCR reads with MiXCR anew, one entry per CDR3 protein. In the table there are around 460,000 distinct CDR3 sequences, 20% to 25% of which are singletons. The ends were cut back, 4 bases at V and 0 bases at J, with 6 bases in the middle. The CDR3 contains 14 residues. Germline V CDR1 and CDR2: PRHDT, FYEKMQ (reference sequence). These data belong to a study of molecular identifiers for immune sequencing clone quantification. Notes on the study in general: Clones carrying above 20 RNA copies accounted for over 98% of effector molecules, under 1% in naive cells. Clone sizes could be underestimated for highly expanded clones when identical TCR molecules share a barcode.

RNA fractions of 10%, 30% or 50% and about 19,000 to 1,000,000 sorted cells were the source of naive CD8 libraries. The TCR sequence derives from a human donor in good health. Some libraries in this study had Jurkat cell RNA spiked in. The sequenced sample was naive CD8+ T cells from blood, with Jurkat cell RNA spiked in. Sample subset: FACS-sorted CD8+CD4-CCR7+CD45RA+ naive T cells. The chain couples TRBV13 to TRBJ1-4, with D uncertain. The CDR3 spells CASSSRATNEKLFF. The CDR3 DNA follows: TGTGCCAGCAGCTCTAGGGCAACTAATGAAAAACTGTTTTTT.